Reported below is one T cell receptor beta chain. This record comes from a study of blood T cell repertoires in COVID-19. Across the study: PBMCs, B-cell-depleted T cells, or T cells provided the cDNA or gDNA that made up the material.

In the authors' methods: For nucleated cells, counts were estimated from reference gene primer amplification. Produced via immunoSEQ multiplex PCR; TCRdb's table is partial and in-frame only. V and J calls and clone size are those listed in that table; D and trimming were worked out from the DNA. The table includes approximately 130,000 clones, roughly 84% detected once. This CDR3 is 14 amino acids long. The V gene lost 3 bases and the J gene lost 9 bases, with 15 bases spanning the gap. CDR1 and CDR2 from the germline V gene are DFQATT and SNEGSKA (reference sequence). V gene TRBV20-1 combines with J gene TRBJ1-6, with D unclear. Sequencing input: peripheral blood. The receptor's source is a man in his sixties with acute or convalescent COVID-19. CDR3 in DNA: TGCAGTGCTAGTAAGGCCCCCGGAGGTTCACCCCTCCACTTT. Its translation is CSASKAPGGSPLHF.